This TCR beta chain was sequenced for a study of regulatory T cells in long-lasting Graves disease. Points from the study as a whole: The study found TRBV28, TRBJ1-2 and TRBJ2-5 favored in persistent disease.

This clonotype has ten or more counts. Antigen specificity is unknown. Regarding time point: persistent/refractory GD, antithyroid drugs over 5 years with positive TRAb. There was RNA extracted from PBMCs, and the TCR library was made from it. With EDTA tubes as the receptacles, about 10 milliliters of peripheral blood were drawn. The authors built TCR beta libraries using iRepertoire HTBI primers and Arm-PCR of CDR3 regions. Under the authors' procedure: Segment identification across samples yielded about 60 TRBV and 13 to 15 TRBJ segments. Using its own MiXCR run on the multiplex PCR reads, TCRdb lists one record per CDR3 protein. These V and J calls are TCRdb output, not the study's own analysis. This table holds almost 350,000 distinct CDR3 sequences, around 20% found once. The germline V gene encodes CDR1 DFQATT and CDR2 SNEGSKA (reference sequence). This CDR3 has 16 amino acids. With V trimmed by 3 bases and J by 5 bases, 6 bases remained unmatched.

The receptor was derived from a female donor with Graves disease. The rearrangement joins TRBV20-1 to TRBJ2-5, with 16 positions matching TRBD2. The material was peripheral blood mononuclear cells (PBMCs), obtained when the disease was refractory, from a patient treated with antithyroid drugs. The CDR3 sequence: CSARRGLAGGPETQYF. In nucleotides, the CDR3 is TGCAGTGCTAGGAGGGGACTAGCGGGGGGGCCGGAGACCCAGTACTTC.